This TCR beta chain was observed in a study of cytomegalovirus exposure and HLA in healthy donors. CDR3 length equals 14 residues. V was trimmed by 7 bases and J by 2 bases, leaving 12 bases between them. Germline CDR1 reads SNHLY; CDR2 reads FYNNEI. The assay was immunoSEQ multiplex PCR, and TCRdb's table has in-frame clones only and misses some. The top ten clones hold over 2% of a sample with some 76,000 clones, nearly 95% of them seen once. The sequence was collected from a woman aged 18-29 years in good health and CMV-seronegative. Material for sequencing was PBMCs. This chain uses TRBV2 with TRBJ2-1, with D uncertain. Here the CDR3 DNA reads TGTGCCAGCACTAACGTTACGACCTACAATGAGCAGTTCTTC. As protein: CASTNVTTYNEQFF. Based on the CDR3 plus reference TRBV2 and TRBJ2-1, the full variable domain is EPEVTQTPSHQVTQMGQEVILRCVPISNHLYFYWYRQILGQKVEFLVSFYNNEISEKSEIFDDQFSVERPDGSNFTLKIRSTKLEDSAMYFCASTNVTTYNEQFFGPGTRLTVL.